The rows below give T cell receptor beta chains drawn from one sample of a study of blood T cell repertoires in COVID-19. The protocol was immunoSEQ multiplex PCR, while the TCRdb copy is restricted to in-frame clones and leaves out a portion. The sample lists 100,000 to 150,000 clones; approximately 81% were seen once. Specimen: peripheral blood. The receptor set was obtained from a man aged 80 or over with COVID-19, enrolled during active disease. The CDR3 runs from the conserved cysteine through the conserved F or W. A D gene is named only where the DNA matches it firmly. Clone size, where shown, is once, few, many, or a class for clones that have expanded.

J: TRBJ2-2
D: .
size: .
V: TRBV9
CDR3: CASSVLSSGELFF
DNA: TGTGCCAGCAGCGTATTGAGCTCCGGGGAGCTGTTTTTT

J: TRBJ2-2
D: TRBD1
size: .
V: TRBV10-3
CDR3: CAISELDRAVTGELFF
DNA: TGTGCCATCAGTGAACTGGACAGGGCCGTCACCGGGGAGCTGTTTTTT

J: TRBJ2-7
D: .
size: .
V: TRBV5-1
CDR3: CASYDSVYEQYF
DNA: TGCGCCAGCTATGATAGTGTGTACGAGCAGTACTTC

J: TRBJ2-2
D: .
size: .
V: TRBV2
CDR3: CASSLAATGELFF
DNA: TGTGCCAGCAGTTTAGCGGCAACCGGGGAGCTGTTTTTT

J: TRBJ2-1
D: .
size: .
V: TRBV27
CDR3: CASTSTSEPWPLRWQFF
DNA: TGTGCCAGCACCTCCACGTCGGAGCCCTGGCCATTGAGATGGCAGTTCTTC

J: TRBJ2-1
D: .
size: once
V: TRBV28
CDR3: CGSSSLGDNEQFF
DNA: TGTGGCAGCTCATCCTTGGGAGACAATGAGCAGTTCTTC

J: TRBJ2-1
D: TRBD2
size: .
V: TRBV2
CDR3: CAGMTSGSNEQFF
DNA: TGTGCCGGAATGACTAGCGGGAGCAATGAGCAGTTCTTC

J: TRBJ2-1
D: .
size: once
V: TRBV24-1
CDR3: CATSDADWSPFF
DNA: TGTGCCACCAGTGATGCAGACTGGAGCCCGTTCTTC

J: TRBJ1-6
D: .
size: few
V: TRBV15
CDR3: CATSRAGTANSYNSPLHF
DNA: TGTGCCACCAGCAGAGCAGGAACAGCCAACTCCTATAATTCACCCCTCCACTTT

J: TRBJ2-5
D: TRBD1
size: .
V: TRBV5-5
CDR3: CASSFQPPTGTGMETQYF
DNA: TGTGCCAGCAGCTTTCAACCCCCAACCGGGACAGGGATGGAGACCCAGTACTTC

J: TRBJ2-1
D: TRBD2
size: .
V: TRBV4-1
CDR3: CASSRAGGYNEQFF
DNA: TGCGCCAGCAGCCGAGCGGGAGGGTACAATGAGCAGTTCTTC

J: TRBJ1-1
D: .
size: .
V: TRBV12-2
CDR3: CASRLVATGDAKGGEAFF
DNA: TGTGCAAGTCGCTTAGTTGCGACAGGGGACGCGAAGGGAGGTGAAGCTTTCTTT

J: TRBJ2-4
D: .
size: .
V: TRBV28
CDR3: CASSFTSLAKNIQYF
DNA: TGTGCCAGCAGTTTCACATCCCTAGCCAAAAACATTCAGTACTTC

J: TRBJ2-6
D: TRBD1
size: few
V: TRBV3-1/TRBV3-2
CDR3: CASSHLSRTGNSGANVLTF
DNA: TGTGCCAGCAGCCATTTATCCAGGACAGGTAACTCTGGGGCCAACGTCCTGACTTTC

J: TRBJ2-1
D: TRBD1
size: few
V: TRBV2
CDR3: CASSPDRDNEQFF
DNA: TGTGCCAGCAGCCCTGACAGGGACAATGAGCAGTTCTTC

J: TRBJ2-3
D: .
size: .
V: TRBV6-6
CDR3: CASMPPGSTDTQYF
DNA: TGTGCCAGCATGCCCCCAGGGAGCACAGATACGCAGTATTTT

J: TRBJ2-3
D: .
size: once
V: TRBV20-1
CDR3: CSAREDTQYF
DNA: TGCAGTGCTAGGGAGGATACGCAGTATTTT

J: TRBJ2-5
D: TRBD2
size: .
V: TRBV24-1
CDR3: CATSDFTGGGETQYF
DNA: TGTGCCACCAGTGATTTTACGGGAGGGGGAGAGACCCAGTACTTC

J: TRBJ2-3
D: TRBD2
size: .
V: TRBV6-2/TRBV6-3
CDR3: CASSLDRRLAGARSTDTQYF
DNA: TGTGCCAGCAGTTTAGACCGGCGGCTAGCGGGAGCTCGGAGCACAGATACGCAGTATTTT

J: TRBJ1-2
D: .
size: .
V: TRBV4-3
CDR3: CASSQEDSFNYGYTF
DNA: TGCGCCAGCAGCCAAGAAGACAGCTTTAACTATGGCTACACCTTC

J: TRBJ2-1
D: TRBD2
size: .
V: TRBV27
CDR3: CASSLAGATYNEQFF
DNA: TGTGCCAGCAGTTTAGCGGGAGCCACCTACAATGAGCAGTTCTTC

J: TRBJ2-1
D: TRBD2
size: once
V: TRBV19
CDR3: CASSLAGASYNEQFF
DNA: TGTGCCAGTAGCCTAGCGGGAGCCTCCTACAATGAGCAGTTCTTC

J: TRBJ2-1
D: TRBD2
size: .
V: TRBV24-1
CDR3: CATSDLSTSGSLSEQFF
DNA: TGTGCCACCAGTGATTTGTCCACTAGCGGGAGTTTAAGTGAGCAGTTCTTC

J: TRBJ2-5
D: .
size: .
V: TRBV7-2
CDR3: CASSRKVGETQYF
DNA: TGTGCCAGCAGCCGAAAAGTCGGAGAGACCCAGTACTTC

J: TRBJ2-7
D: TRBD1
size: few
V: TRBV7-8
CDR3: CASSPGQGRNEQYF
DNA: TGTGCCAGCAGTCCGGGACAGGGAAGGAACGAGCAGTACTTC

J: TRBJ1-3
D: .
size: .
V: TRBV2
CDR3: CASSVTGSSGNTIYF
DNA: TGTGCCAGCAGCGTTACAGGAAGCTCTGGAAACACCATATATTTT

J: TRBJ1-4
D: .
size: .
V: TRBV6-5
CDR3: CASRPQGSNEKLFF
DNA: TGTGCCAGCAGGCCCCAGGGGTCTAATGAAAAACTGTTTTTT

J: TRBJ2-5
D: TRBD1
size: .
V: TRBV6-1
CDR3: CASSEWGTDQETQYF
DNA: TGTGCCAGCAGTGAATGGGGGACAGACCAAGAGACCCAGTACTTC

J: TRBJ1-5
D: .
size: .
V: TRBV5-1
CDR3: CASSLDSRNQPQHF
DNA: TGCGCCAGCAGCCTGGACTCACGCAATCAGCCCCAGCATTTT

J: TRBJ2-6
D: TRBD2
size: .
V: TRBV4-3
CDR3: CASSQGPGREPGANVLTF
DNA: TGCGCCAGCAGCCAAGGTCCCGGGAGGGAGCCCGGGGCCAACGTCCTGACTTTC

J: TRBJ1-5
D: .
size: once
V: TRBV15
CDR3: CATSRAPGRRSQPQHF
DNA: TGTGCCACCAGCAGAGCGCCGGGGAGGAGGTCTCAGCCCCAGCATTTT

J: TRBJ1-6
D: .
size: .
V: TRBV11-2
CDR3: CASSLGSGGLSPLHF
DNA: TGTGCCAGCAGCTTAGGGTCCGGGGGGCTTTCACCCCTCCACTTT

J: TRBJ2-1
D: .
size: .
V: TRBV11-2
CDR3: CASWTHNEQFF
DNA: TGTGCCAGCTGGACACACAATGAGCAGTTCTTC

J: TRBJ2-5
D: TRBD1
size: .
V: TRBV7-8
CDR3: CASSLAGTGQETQYF
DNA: TGTGCCAGCAGCTTAGCGGGGACAGGACAAGAGACCCAGTACTTC

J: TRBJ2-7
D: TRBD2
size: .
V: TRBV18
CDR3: CASSQLSGRGSYEQYF
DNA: TGTGCCAGCTCACAACTAAGCGGGAGGGGTTCCTACGAGCAGTACTTC

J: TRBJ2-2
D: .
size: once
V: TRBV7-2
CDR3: CASSLRQGSTGELFF
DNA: TGTGCCAGCAGCTTACGGCAGGGGTCCACCGGGGAGCTGTTTTTT

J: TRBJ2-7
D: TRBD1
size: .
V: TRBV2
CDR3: CASVRGQGSYEQYF
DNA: TGTGCCAGCGTCAGGGGACAGGGGAGTTACGAGCAGTACTTC

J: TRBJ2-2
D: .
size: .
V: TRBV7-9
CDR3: CASSPQGAGELFF
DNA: TGTGCCAGCAGTCCACAGGGTGCCGGGGAGCTGTTTTTT

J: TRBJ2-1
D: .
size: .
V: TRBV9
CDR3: CASSALGLLYNEQFF
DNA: TGTGCCAGCAGCGCTTTGGGACTTCTTTACAATGAGCAGTTCTTC

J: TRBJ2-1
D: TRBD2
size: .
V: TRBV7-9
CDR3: CASSLAGGLARNEQFF
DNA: TGTGCCAGCAGCTTAGCCGGGGGACTAGCAAGGAATGAGCAGTTCTTC

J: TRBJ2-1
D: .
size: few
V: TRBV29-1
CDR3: CSVESHGSYNEQFF
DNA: TGCAGCGTTGAGTCACACGGGTCCTACAATGAGCAGTTCTTC

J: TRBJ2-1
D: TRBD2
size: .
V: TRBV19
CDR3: CASSIGTLAGDNEQFF
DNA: TGTGCCAGTAGTATAGGGACACTAGCGGGAGACAATGAGCAGTTCTTC

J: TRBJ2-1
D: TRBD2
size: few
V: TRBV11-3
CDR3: CASSLGPGLQPRSDEQFF
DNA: TGTGCCAGCAGCTTAGGACCGGGACTACAACCCCGGTCCGATGAGCAGTTCTTC

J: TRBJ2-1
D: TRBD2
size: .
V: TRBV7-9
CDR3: CASSLVAGGELNEQFF
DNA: TGTGCCAGCAGCTTAGTGGCGGGAGGGGAGCTCAATGAGCAGTTCTTC

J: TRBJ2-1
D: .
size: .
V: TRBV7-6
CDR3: CASSLDGAYNEQFF
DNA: TGTGCCAGCAGCTTAGACGGAGCATACAATGAGCAGTTCTTC

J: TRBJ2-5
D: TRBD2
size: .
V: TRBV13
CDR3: CASSLVASGRAATQYF
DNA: TGTGCCAGCAGCTTAGTGGCTAGCGGGAGGGCCGCGACCCAGTACTTC

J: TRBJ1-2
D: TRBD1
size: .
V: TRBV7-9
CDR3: CASSRDRGRDGYTF
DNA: TGTGCCAGCAGCAGGGACAGGGGGCGAGATGGCTACACCTTC

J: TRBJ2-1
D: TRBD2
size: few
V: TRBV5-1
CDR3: CASIPGSGRAGNEQFF
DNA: TGCGCCAGCATCCCGGGAAGCGGGAGGGCCGGGAATGAGCAGTTCTTC

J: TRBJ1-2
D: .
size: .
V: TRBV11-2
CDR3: CASSLAGQDGPYTF
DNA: TGTGCCAGCAGCTTAGCAGGGCAGGACGGACCCTACACCTTC

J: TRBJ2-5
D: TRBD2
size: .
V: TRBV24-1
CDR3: CATSARGQETQYF
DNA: TGTGCCACCAGTGCGCGGGGGCAAGAGACCCAGTACTTC

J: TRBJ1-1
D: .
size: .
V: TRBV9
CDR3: CASRGSDTEAFF
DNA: TGTGCCAGTAGGGGGTCGGACACTGAAGCTTTCTTT

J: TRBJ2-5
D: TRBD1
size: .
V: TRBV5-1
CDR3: CASSMGQGEETQYF
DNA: TGCGCCAGCAGCATGGGACAGGGAGAAGAGACCCAGTACTTC

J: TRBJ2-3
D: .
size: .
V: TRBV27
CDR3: CASSLRGRTDTQYF
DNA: TGTGCCAGCAGTTTAAGGGGTCGCACAGATACGCAGTATTTT

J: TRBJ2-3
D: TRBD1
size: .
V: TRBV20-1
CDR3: CSASTLGQLNVDTQYF
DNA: TGCAGTGCTAGTACTTTGGGACAGCTAAACGTAGATACGCAGTATTTT

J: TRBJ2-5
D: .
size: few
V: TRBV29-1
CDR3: CSVDRGLETQYF
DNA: TGCAGCGTTGATCGGGGTTTGGAGACCCAGTACTTC

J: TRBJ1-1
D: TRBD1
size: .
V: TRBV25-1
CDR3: CASSDRQGETGNTEAFF
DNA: TGTGCCAGCAGTGATCGACAGGGGGAGACAGGAAACACTGAAGCTTTCTTT

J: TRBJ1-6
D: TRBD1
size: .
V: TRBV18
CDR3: CASRGGGGSPLHF
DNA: TGTGCCAGCCGAGGGGGCGGAGGGTCACCCCTCCACTTT

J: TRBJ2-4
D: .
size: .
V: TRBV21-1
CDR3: CASSHGYLAKNIQYF
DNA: TGTGCCAGCAGCCACGGGTACCTAGCCAAAAACATTCAGTACTTC

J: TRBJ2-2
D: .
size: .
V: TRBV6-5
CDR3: CASSYGYTGELFF
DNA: TGTGCCAGCAGTTACGGCTACACCGGGGAGCTGTTTTTT